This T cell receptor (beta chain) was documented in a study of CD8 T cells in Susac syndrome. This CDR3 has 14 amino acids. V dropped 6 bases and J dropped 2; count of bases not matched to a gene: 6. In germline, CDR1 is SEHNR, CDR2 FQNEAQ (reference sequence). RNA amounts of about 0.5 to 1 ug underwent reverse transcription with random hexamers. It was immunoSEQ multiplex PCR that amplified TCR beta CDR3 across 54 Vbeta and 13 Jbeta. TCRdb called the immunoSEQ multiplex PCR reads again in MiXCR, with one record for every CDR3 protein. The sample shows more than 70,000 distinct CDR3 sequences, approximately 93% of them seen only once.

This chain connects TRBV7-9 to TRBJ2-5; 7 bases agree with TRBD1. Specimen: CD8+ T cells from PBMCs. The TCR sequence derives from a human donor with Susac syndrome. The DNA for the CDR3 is TGTGCCAGCAGACAGACAGGGAAACAAGAGACCCAGTACTTC. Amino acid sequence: CASRQTGKQETQYF.